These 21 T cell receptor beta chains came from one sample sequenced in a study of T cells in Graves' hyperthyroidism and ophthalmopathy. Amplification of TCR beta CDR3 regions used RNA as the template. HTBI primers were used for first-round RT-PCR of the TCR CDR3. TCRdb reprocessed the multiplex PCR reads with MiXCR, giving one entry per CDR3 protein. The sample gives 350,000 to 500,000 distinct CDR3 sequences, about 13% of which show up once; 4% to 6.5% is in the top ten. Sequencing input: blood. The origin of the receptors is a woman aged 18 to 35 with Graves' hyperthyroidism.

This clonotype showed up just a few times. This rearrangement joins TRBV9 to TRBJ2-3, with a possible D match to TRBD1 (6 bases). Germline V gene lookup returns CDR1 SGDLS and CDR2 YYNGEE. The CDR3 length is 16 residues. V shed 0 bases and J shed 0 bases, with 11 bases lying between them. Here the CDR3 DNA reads TGTGCCAGCAGCGTAGAGGCAGGGGTTAGCACAGATACGCAGTATTTT. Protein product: CASSVEAGVSTDTQYF.

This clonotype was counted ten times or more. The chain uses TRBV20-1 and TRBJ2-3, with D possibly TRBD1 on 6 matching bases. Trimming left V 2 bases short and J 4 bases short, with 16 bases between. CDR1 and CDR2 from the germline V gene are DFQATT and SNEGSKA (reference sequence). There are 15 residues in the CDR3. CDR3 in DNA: TGCAGTGCTAGATCGGGGAGCAGGGGACCAGATACGCAGTATTTT. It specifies CSARSGSRGPDTQYF.

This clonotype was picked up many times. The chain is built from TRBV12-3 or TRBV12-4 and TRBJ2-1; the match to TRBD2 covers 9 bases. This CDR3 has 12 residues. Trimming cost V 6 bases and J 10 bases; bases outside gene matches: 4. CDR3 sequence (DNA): TGTGCCAGCAGCTCGGGACTAGCAGAGCAGTTCTTC. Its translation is CASSSGLAEQFF.

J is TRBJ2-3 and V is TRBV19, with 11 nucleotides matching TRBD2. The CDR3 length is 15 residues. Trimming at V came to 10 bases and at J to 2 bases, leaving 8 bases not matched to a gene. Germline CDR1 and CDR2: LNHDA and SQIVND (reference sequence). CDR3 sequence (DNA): TGTGCCACCCGACTAGCGGGACGGAACACAGATACGCAGTATTTT. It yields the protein CATRLAGRNTDTQYF.

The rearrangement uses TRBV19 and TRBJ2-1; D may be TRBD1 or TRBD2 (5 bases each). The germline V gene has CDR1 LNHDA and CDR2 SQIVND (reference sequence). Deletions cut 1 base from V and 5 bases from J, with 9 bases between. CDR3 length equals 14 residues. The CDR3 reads CASSIGTGHNEQFF. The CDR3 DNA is TGTGCCAGTAGTATAGGGACGGGACACAATGAGCAGTTCTTC.

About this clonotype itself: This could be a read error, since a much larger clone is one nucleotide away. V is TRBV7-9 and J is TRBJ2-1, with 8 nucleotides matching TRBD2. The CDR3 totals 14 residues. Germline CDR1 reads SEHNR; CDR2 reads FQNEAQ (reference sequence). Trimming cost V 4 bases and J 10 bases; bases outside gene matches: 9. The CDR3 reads CASSSAGGRNEQFF. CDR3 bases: TGTGCCAGCAGCTCGGCGGGGGGCCGGAACGAGCAGTTCTTC.

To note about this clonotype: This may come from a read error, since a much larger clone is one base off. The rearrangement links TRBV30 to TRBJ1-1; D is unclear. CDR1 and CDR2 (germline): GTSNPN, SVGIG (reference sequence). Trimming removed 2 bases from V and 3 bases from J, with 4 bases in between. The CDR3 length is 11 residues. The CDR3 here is CAWSFYTEAFF. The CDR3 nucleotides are TGTGCCTGGAGTTTCTACACTGAAGCTTTCTTT.

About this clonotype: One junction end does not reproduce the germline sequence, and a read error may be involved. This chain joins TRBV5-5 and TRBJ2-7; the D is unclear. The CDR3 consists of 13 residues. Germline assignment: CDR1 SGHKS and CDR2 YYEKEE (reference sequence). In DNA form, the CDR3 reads TGTGTCAGCAGCTTCGGAGTTACCTACGAGCAGTACTTC. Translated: CVSSFGVTYEQYF.

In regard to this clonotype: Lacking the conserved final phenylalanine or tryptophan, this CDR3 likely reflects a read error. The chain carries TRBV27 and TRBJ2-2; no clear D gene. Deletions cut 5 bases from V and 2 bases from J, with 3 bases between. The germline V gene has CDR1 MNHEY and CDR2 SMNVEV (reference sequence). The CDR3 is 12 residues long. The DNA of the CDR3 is TGTGCCAGCAGTCCAAACACCGGGGAGCTGTTTTCT. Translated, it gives CASSPNTGELFS.

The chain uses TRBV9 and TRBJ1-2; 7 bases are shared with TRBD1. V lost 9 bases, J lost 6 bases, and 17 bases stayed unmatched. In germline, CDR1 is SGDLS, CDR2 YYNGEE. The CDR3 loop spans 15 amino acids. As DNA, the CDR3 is TGTGCCACCGATCGGGGGATCCCAGGGGGAGATGGCTACACCTTC. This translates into CATDRGIPGGDGYTF.

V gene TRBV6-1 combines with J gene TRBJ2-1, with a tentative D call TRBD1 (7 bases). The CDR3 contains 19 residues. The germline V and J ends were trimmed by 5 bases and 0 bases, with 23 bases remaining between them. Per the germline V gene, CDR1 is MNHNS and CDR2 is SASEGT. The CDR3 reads CASSWTGSSGFSSYNEQFF. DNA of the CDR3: TGTGCCAGCAGTTGGACAGGTTCGAGCGGGTTCAGCTCCTACAATGAGCAGTTCTTC.

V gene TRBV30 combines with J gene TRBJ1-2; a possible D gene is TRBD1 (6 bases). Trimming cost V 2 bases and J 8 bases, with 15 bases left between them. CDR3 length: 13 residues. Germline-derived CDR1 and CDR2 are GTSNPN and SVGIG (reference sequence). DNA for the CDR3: TGTGCCTGGAGTTACTCAGGGGCGAGGGGCTACACCTTC. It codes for CAWSYSGARGYTF.

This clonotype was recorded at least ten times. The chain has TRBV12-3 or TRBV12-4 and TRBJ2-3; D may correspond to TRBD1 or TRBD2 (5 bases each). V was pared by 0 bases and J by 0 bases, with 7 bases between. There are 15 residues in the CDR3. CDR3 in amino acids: CASSLAGPSTDTQYF. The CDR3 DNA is TGTGCCAGCAGTTTAGCGGGACCTAGCACAGATACGCAGTATTTT.

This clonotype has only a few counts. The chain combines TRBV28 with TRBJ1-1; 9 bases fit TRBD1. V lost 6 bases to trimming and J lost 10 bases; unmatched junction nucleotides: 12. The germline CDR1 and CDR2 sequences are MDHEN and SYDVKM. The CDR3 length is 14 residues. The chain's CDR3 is CASRPGTGREGAFF. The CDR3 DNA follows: TGTGCCAGCAGGCCAGGGACAGGGAGAGAAGGAGCTTTCTTT.

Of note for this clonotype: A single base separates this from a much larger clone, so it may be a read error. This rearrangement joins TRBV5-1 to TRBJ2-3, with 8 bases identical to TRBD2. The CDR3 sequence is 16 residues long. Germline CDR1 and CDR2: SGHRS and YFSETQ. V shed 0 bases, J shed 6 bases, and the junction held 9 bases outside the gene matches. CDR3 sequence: CASSLDGPAGVDTQYF. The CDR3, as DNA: TGCGCCAGCAGCTTGGACGGACCAGCGGGAGTCGATACGCAGTATTTT.

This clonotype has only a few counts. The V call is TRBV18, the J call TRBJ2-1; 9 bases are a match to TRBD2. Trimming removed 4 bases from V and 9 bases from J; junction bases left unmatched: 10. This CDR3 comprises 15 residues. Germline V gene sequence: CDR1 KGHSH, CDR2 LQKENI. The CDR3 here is CASSQFGGRAIEQFF. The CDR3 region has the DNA TGTGCCAGCTCACAATTTGGCGGGAGGGCGATTGAGCAGTTCTTC.

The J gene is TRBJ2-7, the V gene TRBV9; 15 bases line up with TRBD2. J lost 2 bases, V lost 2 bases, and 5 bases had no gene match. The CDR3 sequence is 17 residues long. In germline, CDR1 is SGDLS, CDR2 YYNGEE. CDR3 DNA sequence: TGTGCCAGCAGCGTCGGACTAGCGGGAGGGAGTCCCTACGAGCAGTACTTC. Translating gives CASSVGLAGGSPYEQYF.

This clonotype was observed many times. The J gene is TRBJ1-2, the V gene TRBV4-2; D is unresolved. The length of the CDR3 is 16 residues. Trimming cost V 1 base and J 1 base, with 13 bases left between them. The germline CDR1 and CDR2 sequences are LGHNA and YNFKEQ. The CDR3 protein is CASSQGGSGNNYGYTF. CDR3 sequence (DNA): TGTGCCAGCAGCCAAGGTGGTTCCGGGAATAACTATGGCTACACCTTC.

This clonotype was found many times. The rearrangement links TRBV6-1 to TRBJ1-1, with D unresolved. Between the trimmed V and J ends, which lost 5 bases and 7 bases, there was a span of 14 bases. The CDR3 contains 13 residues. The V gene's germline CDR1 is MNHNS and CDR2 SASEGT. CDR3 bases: TGTGCCAGCAGTTCTCCTTCGGGCGGTGAAGCTTTCTTT. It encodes CASSSPSGGEAFF.

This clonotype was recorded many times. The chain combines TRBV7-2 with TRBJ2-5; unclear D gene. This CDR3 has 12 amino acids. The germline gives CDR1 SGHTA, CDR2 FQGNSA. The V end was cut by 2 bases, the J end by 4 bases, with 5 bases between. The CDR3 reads CASSLSAETQYF. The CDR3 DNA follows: TGTGCCAGCAGCTTATCGGCAGAGACCCAGTACTTC.

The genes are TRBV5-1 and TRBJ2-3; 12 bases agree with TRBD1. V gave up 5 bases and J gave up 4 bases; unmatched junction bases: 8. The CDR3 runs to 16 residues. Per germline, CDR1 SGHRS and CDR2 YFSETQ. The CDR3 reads CASRAGQGARADTQYF. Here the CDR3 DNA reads TGCGCCAGCAGAGCGGGACAGGGGGCGAGGGCAGATACGCAGTATTTT.